This T cell receptor (beta chain) is drawn from a study of shared clonotypes between healthy human individuals. In the case of this clone: Its antigen remains unidentified.

Notes on the study in general: Represented genetic and exposure-history diversity was restricted by having few donors.

CDR1 and CDR2 (germline): MNHNS, SASEGT. V dropped 0 bases and J dropped 0 bases, with 9 bases sitting between them. The CDR3 totals 16 residues. Assay runs were performed at deep level. The genomic DNA of each subset was split evenly across several immunoSEQ plates. Around 30,000 T cell genomes (roughly 310 ng DNA) went into each PBMC replicate. The data were produced by immunoSEQ multiplex PCR, yet TCRdb's version contains in-frame clones alone and is incomplete. Here the sample spans about 480,000 clones, over 60% being singletons. The sequence came from a woman aged 40 to 49 in good health. Some clones in this sample may be carry-over from other donors' samples. The sequenced sample consisted of PBMCs. The chain links TRBV6-1 to TRBJ1-3, with D possibly TRBD1 on 6 matching bases. Here the CDR3 reads CASSEAGRGSGNTIYF. The CDR3, as DNA: TGTGCCAGCAGTGAAGCGGGCAGGGGCTCTGGAAACACCATATATTTT.